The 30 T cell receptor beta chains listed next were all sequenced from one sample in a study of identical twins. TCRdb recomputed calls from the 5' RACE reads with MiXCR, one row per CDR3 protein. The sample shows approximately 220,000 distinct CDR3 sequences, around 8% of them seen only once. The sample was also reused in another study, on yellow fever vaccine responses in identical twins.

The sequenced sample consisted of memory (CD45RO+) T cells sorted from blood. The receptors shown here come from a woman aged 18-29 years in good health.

The CDR3 is CASSLRNPGSQYF. The CDR3 DNA sequence: TGTGCCAGCAGTTTACGGAACCCTGGCTCGCAGTACTTC. This rearrangement joins TRBV28 to TRBJ2-7; D remains ambiguous. CDR1 and CDR2 from the germline V gene are MDHEN and SYDVKM. The CDR3 length is 13 residues. The germline V and J ends were trimmed by 2 bases and 9 bases, with 14 bases remaining between them.

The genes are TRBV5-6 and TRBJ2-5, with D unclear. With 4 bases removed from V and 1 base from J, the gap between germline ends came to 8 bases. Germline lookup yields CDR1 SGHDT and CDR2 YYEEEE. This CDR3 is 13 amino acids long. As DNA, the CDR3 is TGTGCCAGCAGCCGGAACATCCAAGAGACCCAGTACTTC. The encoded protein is CASSRNIQETQYF.

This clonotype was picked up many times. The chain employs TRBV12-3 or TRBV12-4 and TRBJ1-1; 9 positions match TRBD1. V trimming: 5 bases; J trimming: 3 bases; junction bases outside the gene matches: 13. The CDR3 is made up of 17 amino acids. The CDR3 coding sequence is TGTGCCAGCAGTCTGACAGGGTCTAGACAGGGGGACACTGAAGCTTTCTTT. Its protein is CASSLTGSRQGDTEAFF.

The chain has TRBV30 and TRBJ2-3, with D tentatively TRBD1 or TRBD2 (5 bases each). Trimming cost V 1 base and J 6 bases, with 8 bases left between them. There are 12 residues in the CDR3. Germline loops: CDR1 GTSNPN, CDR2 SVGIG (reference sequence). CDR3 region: CAWSGGVDTQYF. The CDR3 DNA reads TGTGCCTGGAGTGGAGGGGTGGATACGCAGTATTTT.

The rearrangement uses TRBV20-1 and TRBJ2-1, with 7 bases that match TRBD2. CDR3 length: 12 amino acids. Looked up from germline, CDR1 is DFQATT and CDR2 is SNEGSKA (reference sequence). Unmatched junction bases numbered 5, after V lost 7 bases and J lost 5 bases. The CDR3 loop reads CSVGGRDNEQFF. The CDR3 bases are TGCAGTGTTGGGGGGAGGGACAATGAGCAGTTCTTC.

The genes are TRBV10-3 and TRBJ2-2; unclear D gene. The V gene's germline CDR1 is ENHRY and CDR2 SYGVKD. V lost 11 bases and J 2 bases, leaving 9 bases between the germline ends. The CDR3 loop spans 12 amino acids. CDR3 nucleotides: TGTGCCGCCAACGGTAACACCGGGGAGCTGTTTTTT. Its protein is CAANGNTGELFF.

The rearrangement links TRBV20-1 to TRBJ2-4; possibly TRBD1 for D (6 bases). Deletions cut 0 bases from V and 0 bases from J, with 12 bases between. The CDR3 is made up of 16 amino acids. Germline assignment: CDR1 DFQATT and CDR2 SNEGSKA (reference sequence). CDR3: CSARDVTGPAKNIQYF. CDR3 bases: TGCAGTGCTAGAGATGTTACAGGGCCAGCCAAAAACATTCAGTACTTC.

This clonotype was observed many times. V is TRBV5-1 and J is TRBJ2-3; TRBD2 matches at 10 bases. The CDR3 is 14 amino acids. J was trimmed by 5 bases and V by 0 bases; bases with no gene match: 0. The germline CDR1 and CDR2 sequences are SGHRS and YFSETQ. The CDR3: CASSLGLAGDTQYF. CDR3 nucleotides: TGCGCCAGCAGCTTGGGACTAGCGGGAGATACGCAGTATTTT.

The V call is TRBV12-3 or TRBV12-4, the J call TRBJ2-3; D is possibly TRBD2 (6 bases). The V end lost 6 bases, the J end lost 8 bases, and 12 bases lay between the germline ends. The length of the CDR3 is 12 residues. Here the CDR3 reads CASSPRRGTQYF. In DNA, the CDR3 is TGTGCCAGCAGCCCCCGGCGGGGTACGCAGTATTTT.

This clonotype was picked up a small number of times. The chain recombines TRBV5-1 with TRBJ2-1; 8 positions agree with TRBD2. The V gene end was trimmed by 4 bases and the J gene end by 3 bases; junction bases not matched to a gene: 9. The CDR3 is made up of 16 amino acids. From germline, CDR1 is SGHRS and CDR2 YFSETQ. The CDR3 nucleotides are TGCGCCAGCAGCCCAACAGCGGGGGAGCTCTACAATGAGCAGTTCTTC. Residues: CASSPTAGELYNEQFF.

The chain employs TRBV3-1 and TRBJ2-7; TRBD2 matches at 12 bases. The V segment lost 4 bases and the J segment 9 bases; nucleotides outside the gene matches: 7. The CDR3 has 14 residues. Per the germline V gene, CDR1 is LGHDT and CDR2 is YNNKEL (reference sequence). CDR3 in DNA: TGTGCCAGCAGCCTCCGACAGACTAGCGGGAGGCAGTACTTC. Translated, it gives CASSLRQTSGRQYF.

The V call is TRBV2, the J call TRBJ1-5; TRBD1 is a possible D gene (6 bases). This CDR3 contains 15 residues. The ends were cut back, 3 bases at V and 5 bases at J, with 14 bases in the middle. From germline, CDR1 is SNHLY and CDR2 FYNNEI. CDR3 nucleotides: TGTGCCAGCAGTGACAACAAGGGGGGCTATCAGCCCCAGCATTTT. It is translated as CASSDNKGGYQPQHF.

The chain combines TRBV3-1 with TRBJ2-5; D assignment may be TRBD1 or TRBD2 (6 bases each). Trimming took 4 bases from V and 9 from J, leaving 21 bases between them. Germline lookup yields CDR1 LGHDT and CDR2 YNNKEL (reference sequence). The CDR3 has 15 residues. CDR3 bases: TGTGCCAGCAGCCTACTAGGGGGGCCGGCGGGGCCCCAGTACTTC. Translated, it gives CASSLLGGPAGPQYF.

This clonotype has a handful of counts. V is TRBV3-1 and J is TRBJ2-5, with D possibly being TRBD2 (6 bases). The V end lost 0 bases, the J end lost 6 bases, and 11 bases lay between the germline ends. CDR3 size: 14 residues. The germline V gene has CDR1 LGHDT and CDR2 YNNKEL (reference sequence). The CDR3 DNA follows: TGTGCCAGCAGCCAAGATGGGCGGGGAAAGACCCAGTACTTC. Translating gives CASSQDGRGKTQYF.

The CDR3 nucleotides are TGTGCCAGCAGCATCCGACTCTATGGCTACACCTTC. Protein: CASSIRLYGYTF. This chain links TRBV5-8 with TRBJ1-2; no clear D gene. The germline gives CDR1 SGHTS, CDR2 YDEGEE. Trimming removed 4 bases from V and 4 bases from J, with 8 bases in between. The CDR3 loop spans 12 amino acids.

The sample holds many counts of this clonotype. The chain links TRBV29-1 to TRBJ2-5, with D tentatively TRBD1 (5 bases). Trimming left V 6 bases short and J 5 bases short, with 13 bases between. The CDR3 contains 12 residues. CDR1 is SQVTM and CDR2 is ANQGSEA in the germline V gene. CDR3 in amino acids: CSVVAGMETQYF. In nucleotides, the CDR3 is TGCAGCGTAGTCGCAGGGATGGAGACCCAGTACTTC.

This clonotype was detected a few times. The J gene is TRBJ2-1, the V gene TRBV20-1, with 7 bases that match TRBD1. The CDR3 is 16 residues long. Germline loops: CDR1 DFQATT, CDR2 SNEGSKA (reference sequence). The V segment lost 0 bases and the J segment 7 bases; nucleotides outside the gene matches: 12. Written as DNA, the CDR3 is TGCAGTGCTAGAGATCGGTACAGGGGCATATGGAATGAGCAGTTCTTC. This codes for CSARDRYRGIWNEQFF.

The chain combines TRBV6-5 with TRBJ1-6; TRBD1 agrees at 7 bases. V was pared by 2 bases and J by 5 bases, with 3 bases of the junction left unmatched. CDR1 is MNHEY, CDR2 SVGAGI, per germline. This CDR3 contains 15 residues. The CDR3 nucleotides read TGTGCCAGCAGTTACCGGACAGGAGATAATTCACCCCTCCACTTT. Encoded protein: CASSYRTGDNSPLHF.

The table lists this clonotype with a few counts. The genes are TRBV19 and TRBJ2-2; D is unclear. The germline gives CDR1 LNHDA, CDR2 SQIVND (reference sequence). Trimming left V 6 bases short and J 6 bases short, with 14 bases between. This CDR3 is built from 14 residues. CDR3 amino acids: CASRLGFVPGELFF. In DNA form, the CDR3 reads TGTGCCAGTAGGTTAGGGTTTGTGCCCGGGGAGCTGTTTTTT.

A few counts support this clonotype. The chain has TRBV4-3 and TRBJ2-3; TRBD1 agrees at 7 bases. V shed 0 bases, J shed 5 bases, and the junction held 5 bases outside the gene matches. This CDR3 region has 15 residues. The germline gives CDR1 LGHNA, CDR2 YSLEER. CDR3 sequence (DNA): TGCGCCAGCAGCCAAGATCGGGGACAGATAGATACGCAGTATTTT. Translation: CASSQDRGQIDTQYF.

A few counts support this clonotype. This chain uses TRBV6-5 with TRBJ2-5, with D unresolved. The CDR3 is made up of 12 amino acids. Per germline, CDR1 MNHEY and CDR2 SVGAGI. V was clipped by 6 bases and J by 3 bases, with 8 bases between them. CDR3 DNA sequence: TGTGCCAGCAGGGGTAGTAAAGAGACCCAGTACTTC. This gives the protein CASRGSKETQYF.

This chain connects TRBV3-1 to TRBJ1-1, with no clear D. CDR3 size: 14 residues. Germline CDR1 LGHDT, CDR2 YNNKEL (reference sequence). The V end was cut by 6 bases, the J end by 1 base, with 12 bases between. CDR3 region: CASRTIKENTEAFF. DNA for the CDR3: TGTGCCAGCAGGACTATAAAAGAGAACACTGAAGCTTTCTTT. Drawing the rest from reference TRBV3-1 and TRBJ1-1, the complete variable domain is DTAVSQTPKYLVTQMGNDKSIKCEQNLGHDTMYWYKQDSKKFLKIMFSYNNKELIINETVPNRFSPKSPDKAHLNLHINSLELGDSAVYFCASRTIKENTEAFFGQGTRLTVV.

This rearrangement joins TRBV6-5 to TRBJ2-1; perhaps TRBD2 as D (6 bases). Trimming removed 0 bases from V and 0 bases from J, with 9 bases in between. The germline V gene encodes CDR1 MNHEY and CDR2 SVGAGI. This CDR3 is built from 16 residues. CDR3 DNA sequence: TGTGCCAGCAGTTACTCCGGAGGGAGCTCCTACAATGAGCAGTTCTTC. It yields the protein CASSYSGGSSYNEQFF.

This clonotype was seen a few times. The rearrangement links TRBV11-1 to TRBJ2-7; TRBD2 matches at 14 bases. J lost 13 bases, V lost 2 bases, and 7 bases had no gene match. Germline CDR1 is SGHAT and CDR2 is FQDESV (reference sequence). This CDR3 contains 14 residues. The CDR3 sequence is CASSLRTSGGPFYF. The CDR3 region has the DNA TGTGCCAGCAGCTTACGGACTAGCGGGGGGCCTTTTTACTTC. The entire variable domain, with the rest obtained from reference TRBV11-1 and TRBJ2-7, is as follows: EAEVAQSPRYKITEKSQAVAFWCDPISGHATLYWYRQILGQGPELLVQFQDESVVDDSQLPKDRFSAERLKGVDSTLKIQPAELGDSAMYLCASSLRTSGGPFYFGPGTRLTVT.

The CDR3 coding sequence is TGTGCCAGCAGCCAAGAAGGCGGGAGTGGCTACAATGAGCAGTTCTTC. This gives the protein CASSQEGGSGYNEQFF. J is TRBJ2-1 and V is TRBV4-2; 7 bases fit TRBD2. J was trimmed by 3 bases and V by 0 bases; bases with no gene match: 5. Germline lookup yields CDR1 LGHNA and CDR2 YNFKEQ. This CDR3 has 16 residues.

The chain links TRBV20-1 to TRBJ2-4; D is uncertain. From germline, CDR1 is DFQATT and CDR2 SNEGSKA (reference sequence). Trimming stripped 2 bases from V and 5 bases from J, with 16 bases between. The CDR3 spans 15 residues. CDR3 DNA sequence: TGCAGTGCTAGATACGGCGAACTTGGCCAAAACATTCAGTACTTC. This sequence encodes CSARYGELGQNIQYF.

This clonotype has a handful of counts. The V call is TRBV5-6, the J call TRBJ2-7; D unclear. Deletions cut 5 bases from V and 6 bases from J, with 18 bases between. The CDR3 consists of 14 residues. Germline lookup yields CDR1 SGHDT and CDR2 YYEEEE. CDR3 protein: CASSLTASVGEQYF. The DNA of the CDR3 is TGTGCCAGCAGTCTCACCGCTTCTGTCGGCGAGCAGTACTTC.

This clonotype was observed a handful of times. Written as DNA, the CDR3 is TGCAGCGTTGAAGGACTAGCGGAGACCTACAATGAGCAGTTCTTC. Residues: CSVEGLAETYNEQFF. The V gene is TRBV29-1, the J gene TRBJ2-1, with 9 bases aligning to TRBD2. V dropped 1 base and J dropped 2; count of bases not matched to a gene: 3. The CDR3 contains 15 residues. Germline CDR1 reads SQVTM; CDR2 reads ANQGSEA.

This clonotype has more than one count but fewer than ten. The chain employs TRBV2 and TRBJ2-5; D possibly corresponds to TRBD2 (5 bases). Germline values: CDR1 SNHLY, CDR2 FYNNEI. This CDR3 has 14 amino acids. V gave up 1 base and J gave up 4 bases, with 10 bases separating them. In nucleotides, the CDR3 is TGTGCCAGCAGTGAAGTCGGGGTTTCAGAGACCCAGTACTTC. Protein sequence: CASSEVGVSETQYF.

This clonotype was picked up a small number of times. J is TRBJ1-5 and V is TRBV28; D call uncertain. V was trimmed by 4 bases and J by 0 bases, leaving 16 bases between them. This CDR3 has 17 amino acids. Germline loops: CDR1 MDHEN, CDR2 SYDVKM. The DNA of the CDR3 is TGTGCCAGCAGTTATATCCCAGTTCATGGTAGCAATCAGCCCCAGCATTTT. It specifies CASSYIPVHGSNQPQHF.